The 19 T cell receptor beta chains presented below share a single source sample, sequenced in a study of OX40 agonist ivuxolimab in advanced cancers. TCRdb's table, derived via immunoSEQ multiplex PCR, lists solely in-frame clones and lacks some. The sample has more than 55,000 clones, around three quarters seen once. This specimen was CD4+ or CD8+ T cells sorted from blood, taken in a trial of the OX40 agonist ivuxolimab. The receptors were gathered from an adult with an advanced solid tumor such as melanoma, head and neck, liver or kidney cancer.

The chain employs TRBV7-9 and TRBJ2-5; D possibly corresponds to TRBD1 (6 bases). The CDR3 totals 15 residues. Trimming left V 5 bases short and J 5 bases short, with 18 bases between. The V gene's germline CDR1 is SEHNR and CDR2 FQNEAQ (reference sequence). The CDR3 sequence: CASSPGEGDSETQYF. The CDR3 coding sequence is TGTGCCAGCAGCCCAGGGGAAGGTGATTCGGAGACCCAGTACTTC.

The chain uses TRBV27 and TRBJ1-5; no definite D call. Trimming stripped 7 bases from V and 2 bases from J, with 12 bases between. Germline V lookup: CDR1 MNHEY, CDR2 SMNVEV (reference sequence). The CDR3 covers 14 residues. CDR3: CASTIVSGNQPQHF. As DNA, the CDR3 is TGTGCCAGCACTATCGTCAGCGGCAATCAGCCCCAGCATTTT.

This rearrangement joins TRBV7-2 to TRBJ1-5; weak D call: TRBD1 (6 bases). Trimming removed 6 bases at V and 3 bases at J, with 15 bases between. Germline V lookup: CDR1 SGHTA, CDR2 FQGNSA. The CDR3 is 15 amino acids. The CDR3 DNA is TGTGCCAGCAGTCAGACAGGCGGAAACAATCAGCCCCAGCATTTT. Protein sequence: CASSQTGGNNQPQHF.

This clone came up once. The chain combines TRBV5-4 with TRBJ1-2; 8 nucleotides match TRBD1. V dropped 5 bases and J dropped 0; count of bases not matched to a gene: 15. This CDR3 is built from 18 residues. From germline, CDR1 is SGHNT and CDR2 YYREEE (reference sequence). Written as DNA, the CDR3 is TGTGCCAGCAGTTCGAGACAGGGGTTGAGGTTATCTAACTATGGCTACACCTTC. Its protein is CASSSRQGLRLSNYGYTF.

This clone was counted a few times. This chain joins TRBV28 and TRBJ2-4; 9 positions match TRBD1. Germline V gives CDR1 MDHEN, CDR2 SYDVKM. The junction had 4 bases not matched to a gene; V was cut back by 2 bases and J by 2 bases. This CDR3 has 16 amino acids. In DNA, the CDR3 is TGTGCCAGCAGTTTAGAGGGACAGGGAACCAAAAACATTCAGTACTTC. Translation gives CASSLEGQGTKNIQYF.

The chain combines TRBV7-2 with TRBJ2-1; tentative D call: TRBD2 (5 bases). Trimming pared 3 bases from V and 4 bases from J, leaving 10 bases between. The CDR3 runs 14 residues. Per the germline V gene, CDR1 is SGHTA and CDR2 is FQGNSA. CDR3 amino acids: CASSLLPGYNEQFF. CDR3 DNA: TGTGCCAGCAGCTTGTTGCCGGGATACAATGAGCAGTTCTTC.

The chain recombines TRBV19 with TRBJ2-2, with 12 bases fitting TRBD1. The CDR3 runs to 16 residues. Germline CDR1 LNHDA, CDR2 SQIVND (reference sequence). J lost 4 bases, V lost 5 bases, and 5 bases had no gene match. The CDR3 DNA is TGTGCCAGTAGTCTCGGGACAGGGGGCCCCACCGGGGAGCTGTTTTTT. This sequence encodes CASSLGTGGPTGELFF.

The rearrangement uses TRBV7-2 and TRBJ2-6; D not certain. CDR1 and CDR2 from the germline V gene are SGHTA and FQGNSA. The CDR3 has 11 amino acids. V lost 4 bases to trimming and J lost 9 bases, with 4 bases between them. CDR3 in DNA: TGTGCCAGCAGCTCCTTCAACGTCCTGACTTTC. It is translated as CASSSFNVLTF.

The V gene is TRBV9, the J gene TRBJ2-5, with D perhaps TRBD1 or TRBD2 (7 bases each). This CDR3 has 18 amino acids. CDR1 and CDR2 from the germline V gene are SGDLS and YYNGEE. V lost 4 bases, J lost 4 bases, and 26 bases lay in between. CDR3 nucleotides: TGTGCCAGCAGCCTGGCTCCCCGGGCGGGAGCAGGGGGAGAGACCCAGTACTTC. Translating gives CASSLAPRAGAGGETQYF.

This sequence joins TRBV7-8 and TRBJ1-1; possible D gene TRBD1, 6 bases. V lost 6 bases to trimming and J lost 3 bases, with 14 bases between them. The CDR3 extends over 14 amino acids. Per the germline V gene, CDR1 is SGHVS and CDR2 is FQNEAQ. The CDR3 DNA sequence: TGTGCCAGCAGGTTACAGGGTGTGGACACTGAAGCTTTCTTT. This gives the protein CASRLQGVDTEAFF.

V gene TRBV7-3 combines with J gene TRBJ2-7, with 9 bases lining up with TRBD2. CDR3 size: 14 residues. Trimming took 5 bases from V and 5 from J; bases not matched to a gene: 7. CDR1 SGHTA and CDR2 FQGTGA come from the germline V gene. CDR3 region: CASSPAGGPNEQYF. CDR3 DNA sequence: TGTGCCAGCAGCCCCGCGGGAGGGCCAAACGAGCAGTACTTC.

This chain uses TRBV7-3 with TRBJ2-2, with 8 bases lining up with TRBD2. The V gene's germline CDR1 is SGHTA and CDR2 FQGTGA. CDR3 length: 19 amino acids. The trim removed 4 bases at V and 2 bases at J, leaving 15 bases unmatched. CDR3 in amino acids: CASSSPGGSGTYNTGELFF. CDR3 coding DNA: TGTGCCAGCAGCTCACCCGGTGGTAGCGGGACATACAACACCGGGGAGCTGTTTTTT.

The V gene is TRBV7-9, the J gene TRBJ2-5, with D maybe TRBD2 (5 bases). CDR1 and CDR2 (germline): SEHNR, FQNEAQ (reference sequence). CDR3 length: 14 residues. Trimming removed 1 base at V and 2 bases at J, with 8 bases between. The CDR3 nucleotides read TGTGCCAGCAGCTTAGGAGGGTTTCAAGAGACCCAGTACTTC. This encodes CASSLGGFQETQYF.

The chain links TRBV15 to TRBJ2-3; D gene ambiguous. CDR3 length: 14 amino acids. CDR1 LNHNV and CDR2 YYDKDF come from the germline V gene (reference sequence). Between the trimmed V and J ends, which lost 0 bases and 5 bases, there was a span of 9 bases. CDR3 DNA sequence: TGTGCCACCAGCAGAGATCGGGTGGGAGATACGCAGTATTTT. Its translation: CATSRDRVGDTQYF.

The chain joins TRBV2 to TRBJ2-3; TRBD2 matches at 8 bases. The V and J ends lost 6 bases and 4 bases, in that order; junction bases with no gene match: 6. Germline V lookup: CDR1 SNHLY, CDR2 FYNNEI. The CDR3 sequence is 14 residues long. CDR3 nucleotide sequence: TGTGCCAGCAGGGGGGCGACTAGCGCAGATACGCAGTATTTT. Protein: CASRGATSADTQYF.

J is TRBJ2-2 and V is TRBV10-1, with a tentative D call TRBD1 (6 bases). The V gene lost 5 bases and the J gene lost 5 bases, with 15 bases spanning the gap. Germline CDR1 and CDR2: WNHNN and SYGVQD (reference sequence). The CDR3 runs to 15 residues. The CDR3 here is CASSSDRKITGELFF. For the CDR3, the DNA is TGCGCCAGCAGTTCCGACAGGAAAATTACCGGGGAGCTGTTTTTT.

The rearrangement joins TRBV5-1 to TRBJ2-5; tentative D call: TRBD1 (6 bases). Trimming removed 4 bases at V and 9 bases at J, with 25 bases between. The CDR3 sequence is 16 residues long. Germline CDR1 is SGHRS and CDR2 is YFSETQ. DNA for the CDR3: TGCGCCAGCAGCCCGACGCCACAGGGAGTAGCTGGGGCCCAGTACTTC. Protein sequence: CASSPTPQGVAGAQYF. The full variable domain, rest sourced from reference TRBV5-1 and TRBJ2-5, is KAGVTQTPRYLIKTRGQQVTLSCSPISGHRSVSWYQQTPGQGLQFLFEYFSETQRNKGNFPGRFSGRQFSNSRSEMNVSTLELGDSALYLCASSPTPQGVAGAQYFGPGTRLLVL.

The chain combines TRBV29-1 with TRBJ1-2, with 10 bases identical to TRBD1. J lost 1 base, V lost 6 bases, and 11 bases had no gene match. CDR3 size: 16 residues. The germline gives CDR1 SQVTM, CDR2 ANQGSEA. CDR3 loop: CSVLGQGVRGNYGYTF. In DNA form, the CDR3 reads TGCAGCGTCTTAGGACAGGGGGTACGGGGTAACTATGGCTACACCTTC.

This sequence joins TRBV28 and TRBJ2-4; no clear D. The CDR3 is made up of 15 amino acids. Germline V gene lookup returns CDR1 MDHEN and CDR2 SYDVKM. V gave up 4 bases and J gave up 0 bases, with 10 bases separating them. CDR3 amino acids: CASSSETLAKNIQYF. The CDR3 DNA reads TGTGCCAGCAGTTCAGAAACTTTAGCCAAAAACATTCAGTACTTC. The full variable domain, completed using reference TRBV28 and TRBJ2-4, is DVKVTQSSRYLVKRTGEKVFLECVQDMDHENMFWYRQDPGLGLRLIYFSYDVKMKEKGDIPEGYSVSREKKERFSLILESASTNQTSMYLCASSSETLAKNIQYFGAGTRLSVL.